This T cell receptor (beta chain) originates from a study of blood T cell repertoires in COVID-19 (dated by TCRdb to 2018 to 2020). About the study as a whole: Samples from collaborators originated in the United States, Italy and Spain and spanned both the acute and convalescent phases of COVID-19. The samples were drawn from two sources: the first 160 participants of the ongoing ImmuneRACE study, and 1,000 to 1,500 subjects contributed by 6 global collaborators. The prospective study material was composed of cDNA or gDNA derived from T cells, B-cell-depleted T cells, or PBMCs. The repertoires were made available in a free public database intended to serve as a resource for research on the immune response to SARS-CoV-2. HLA class I and class II types, where available, came from metadata supplied by the sample provider rather than from assay-based typing. The dataset comprised deeply sampled blood TCRbeta repertoires from subjects exposed to, actively infected with, or recovered from COVID-19. A de-identified subject ID, COVID-19 status, age in years and sex were almost always included in the sample metadata.

CDR3 length: 12 amino acids, cysteine to phenylalanine. Only the CDR3 DNA stays, 36 bases, in frame from base 1. CDR1 KGHSH and CDR2 LQKENI were looked up in the germline V gene. V loses 2 bases at its end and J loses 12 bases; junction bases beyond the gene matches: 6. Broad study findings and their caveats: Clinical and demographic metadata were provided uncurated, with the amount varying by source and participant.

TCRbeta CDR3 regions were amplified from genomic DNA using the immunoSEQ Assay, a bias-controlled multiplex PCR. Under the source paper's analysis protocol: The number of nucleated cells in each sample was estimated by amplification of reference gene primers within the assay. To quantify the absolute abundance of each unique TCRbeta CDR3 rearrangement, sequence reads were collapsed and filtered. Productive Simpson clonality was computed per sample as the square root of Simpson's diversity index over productive rearrangements. TCRdb re-hosts the immuneACCESS table, in-frame sequences only. Its copies lack some clones; in the studies checked, an unresolved V gene accounts for under half of them, and the cause for the rest is not known. For V, J and clone size, that table is used; D and trimming come from the DNA. The sample profile shows around 75,000 clones; approximately 87% of them were found once. The ten most abundant clones make up over 2% of the sample.

Each collaborating institution followed its own protocols to collect whole blood in K2EDTA tubes. Collaborator samples were shipped for TCRbeta analysis as frozen whole blood, isolated PBMCs, or DNA extracted from either sample type. Remarks on this clone: No cognate antigen has been identified for it. Base qualities are not at hand, and no much larger clone is one base apart.

Sequencing input: peripheral blood. The receptor chain draws on TRBV18 and TRBJ2-7; the junction holds 8 bases that match TRBD1. The receptor was derived from a human donor in a cohort sampled during active COVID-19. DNA sequence: TGTGCCAGCTCACCAGCACAGGGGGAGTTGTACTTC. Translated, it gives CASSPAQGELYF.